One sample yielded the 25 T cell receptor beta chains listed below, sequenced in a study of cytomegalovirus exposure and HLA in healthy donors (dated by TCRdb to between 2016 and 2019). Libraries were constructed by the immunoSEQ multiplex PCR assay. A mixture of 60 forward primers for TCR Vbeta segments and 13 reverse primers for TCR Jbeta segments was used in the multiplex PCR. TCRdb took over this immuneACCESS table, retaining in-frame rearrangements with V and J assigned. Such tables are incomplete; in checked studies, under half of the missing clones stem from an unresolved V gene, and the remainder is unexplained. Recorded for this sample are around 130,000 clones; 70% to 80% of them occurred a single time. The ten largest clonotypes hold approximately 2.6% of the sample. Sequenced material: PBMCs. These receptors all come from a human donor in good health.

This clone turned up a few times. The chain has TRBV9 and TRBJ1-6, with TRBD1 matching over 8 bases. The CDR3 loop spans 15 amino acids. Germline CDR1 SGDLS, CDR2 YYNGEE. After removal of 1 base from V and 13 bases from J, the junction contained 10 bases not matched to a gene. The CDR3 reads CASSVSDRGVSPLHF. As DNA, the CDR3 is TGTGCCAGCAGCGTATCAGACAGGGGAGTGTCCCCCCTCCACTTT.

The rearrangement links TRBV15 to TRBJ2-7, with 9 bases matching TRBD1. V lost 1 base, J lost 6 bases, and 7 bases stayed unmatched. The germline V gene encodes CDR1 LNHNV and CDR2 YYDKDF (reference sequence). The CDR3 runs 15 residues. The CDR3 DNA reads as TGTGCCACCAGCAGAGCCGGGACAGGGATCCGCGAGCAGTACTTC. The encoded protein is CATSRAGTGIREQYF. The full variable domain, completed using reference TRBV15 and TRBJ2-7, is DAMVIQNPRYQVTQFGKPVTLSCSQTLNHNVMYWYQQKSSQAPKLLFHYYDKDFNNEADTPDNFQSRRPNTSFCFLDIRSPGLGDTAMYLCATSRAGTGIREQYFGPGTRLTVT.

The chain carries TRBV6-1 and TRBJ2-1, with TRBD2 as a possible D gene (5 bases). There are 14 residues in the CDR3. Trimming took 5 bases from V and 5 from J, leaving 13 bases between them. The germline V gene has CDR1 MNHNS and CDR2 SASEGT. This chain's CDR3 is CASSRLMENNEQFF. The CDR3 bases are TGTGCCAGCAGTCGACTAATGGAAAACAATGAGCAGTTCTTC.

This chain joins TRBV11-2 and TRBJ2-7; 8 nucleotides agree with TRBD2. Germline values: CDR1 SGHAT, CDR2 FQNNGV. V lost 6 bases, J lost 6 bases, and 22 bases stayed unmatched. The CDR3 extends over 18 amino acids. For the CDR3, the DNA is TGTGCCAGCAGTCCGCAACTTGGAAGGCGAGCGGGAGTGGGCGAGCAGTACTTC. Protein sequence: CASSPQLGRRAGVGEQYF.

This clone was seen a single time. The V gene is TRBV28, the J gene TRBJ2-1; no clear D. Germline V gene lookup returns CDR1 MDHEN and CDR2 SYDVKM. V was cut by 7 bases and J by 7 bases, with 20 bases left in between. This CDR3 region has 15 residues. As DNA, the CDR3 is TGTGCCAGCAAGACCGTTATAGCTGCCGGGAATGAGCAGTTCTTC. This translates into CASKTVIAAGNEQFF.

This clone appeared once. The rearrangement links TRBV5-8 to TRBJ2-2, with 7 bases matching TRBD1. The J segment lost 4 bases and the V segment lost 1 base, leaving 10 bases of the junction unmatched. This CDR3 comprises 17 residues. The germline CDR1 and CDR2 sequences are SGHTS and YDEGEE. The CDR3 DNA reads TGTGCCAGCAGCTTGAGGGGGCAGGGGAAAGGCACCGGGGAGCTGTTTTTT. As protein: CASSLRGQGKGTGELFF.

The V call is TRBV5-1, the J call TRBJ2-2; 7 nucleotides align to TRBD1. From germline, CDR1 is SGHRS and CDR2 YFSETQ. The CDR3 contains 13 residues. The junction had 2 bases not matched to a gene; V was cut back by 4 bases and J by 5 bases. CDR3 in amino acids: CASSVRGTGELFF. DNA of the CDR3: TGCGCCAGCAGCGTCAGGGGGACCGGGGAGCTGTTTTTT.

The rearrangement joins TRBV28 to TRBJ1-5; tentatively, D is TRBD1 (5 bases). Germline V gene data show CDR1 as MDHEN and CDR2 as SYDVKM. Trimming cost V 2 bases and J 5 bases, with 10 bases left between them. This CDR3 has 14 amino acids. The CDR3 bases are TGTGCCAGCAGTTTAGGGCGGGGGGATCAGCCCCAGCATTTT. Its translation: CASSLGRGDQPQHF. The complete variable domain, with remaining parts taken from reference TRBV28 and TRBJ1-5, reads DVKVTQSSRYLVKRTGEKVFLECVQDMDHENMFWYRQDPGLGLRLIYFSYDVKMKEKGDIPEGYSVSREKKERFSLILESASTNQTSMYLCASSLGRGDQPQHFGDGTRLSIL.

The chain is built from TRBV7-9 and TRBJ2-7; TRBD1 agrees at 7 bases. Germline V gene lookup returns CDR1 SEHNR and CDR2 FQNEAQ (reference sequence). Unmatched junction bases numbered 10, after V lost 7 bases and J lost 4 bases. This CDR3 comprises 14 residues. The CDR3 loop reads CASTPTDRAYEQYF. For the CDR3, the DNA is TGTGCCAGCACCCCGACTGACAGGGCATACGAGCAGTACTTC.

CDR3 protein: CASSVDPLAGNEQFF. CDR3 in DNA: TGTGCCAGCAGCGTAGATCCCCTAGCGGGGAATGAGCAGTTCTTC. The chain joins TRBV9 to TRBJ2-1; TRBD2 aligns across 9 bases. The CDR3 has 15 amino acids. Per the germline V gene, CDR1 is SGDLS and CDR2 is YYNGEE. Trimming at V came to 0 bases and at J to 7 bases, leaving 5 bases not matched to a gene.

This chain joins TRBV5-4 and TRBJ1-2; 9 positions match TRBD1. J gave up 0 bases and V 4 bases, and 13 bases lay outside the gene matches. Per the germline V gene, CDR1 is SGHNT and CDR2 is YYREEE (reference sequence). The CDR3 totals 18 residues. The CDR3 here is CASSAKMTGTGTNYGYTF. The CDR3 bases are TGTGCCAGCAGCGCTAAAATGACCGGGACAGGGACTAACTATGGCTACACCTTC.

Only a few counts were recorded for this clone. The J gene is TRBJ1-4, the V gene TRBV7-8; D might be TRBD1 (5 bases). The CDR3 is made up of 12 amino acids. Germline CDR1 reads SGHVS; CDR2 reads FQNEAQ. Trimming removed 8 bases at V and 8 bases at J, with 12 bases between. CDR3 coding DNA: TGTGCCAGCGCGTCAGGGAAGGAAAAACTGTTTTTT. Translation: CASASGKEKLFF.

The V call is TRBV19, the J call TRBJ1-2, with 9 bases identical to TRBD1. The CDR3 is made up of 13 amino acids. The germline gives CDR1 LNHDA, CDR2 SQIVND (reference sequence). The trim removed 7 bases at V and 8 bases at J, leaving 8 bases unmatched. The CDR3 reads CASNNRGLGGYTF. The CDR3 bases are TGTGCCAGTAATAACAGGGGGCTTGGAGGCTACACCTTC.

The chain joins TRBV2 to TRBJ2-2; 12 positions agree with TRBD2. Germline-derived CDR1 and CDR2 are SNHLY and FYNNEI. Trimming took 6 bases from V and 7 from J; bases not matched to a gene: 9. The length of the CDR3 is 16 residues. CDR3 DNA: TGTGCCAGCAGACCTCTAGCGGGGGGGCCTGGCGGGGAGCTGTTTTTT. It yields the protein CASRPLAGGPGGELFF. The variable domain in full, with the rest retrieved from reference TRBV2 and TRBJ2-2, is EPEVTQTPSHQVTQMGQEVILRCVPISNHLYFYWYRQILGQKVEFLVSFYNNEISEKSEIFDDQFSVERPDGSNFTLKIRSTKLEDSAMYFCASRPLAGGPGGELFFGEGSRLTVL.

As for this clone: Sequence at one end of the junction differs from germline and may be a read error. Here the CDR3 DNA reads TGTTCCAGCACCCTCGACACTGAAGCTTTCTTT. The encoded protein is CSSTLDTEAFF. The chain uses TRBV7-9 and TRBJ1-1; D call uncertain. The CDR3 contains 11 residues. Germline-derived CDR1 and CDR2 are SEHNR and FQNEAQ (reference sequence).

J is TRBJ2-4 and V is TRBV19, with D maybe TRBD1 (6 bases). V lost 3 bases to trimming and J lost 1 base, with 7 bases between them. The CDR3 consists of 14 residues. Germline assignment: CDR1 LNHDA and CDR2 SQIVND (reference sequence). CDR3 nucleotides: TGTGCCAGTAGTATGGGGGCGGCCAAAAACATTCAGTACTTC. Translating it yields CASSMGAAKNIQYF.

CDR3 sequence: CAISEGLAGGKETQYF. Written as DNA, the CDR3 is TGTGCCATCAGTGAGGGACTAGCGGGGGGGAAAGAGACCCAGTACTTC. The V call is TRBV10-3, the J call TRBJ2-5; TRBD2 aligns across 15 bases. This CDR3 contains 16 residues. In germline, CDR1 is ENHRY, CDR2 SYGVKD. With 2 bases clipped from V and 3 bases from J, the junction kept 1 base outside the gene matches.

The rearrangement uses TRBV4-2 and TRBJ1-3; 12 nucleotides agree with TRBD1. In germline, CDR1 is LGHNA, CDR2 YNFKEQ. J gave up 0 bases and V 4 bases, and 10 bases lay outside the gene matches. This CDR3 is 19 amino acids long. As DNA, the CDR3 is TGTGCCAGCAGCCCTCCGGGACAGGGGGCGAAATACTCTGGAAACACCATATATTTT. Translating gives CASSPPGQGAKYSGNTIYF.

CDR3 sequence reads: CASNLAGYQDEQFF. Here the CDR3 DNA reads TGTGCCAGCAACCTAGCGGGGTATCAGGATGAGCAGTTCTTC. The chain links TRBV27 to TRBJ2-1; 9 nucleotides agree with TRBD2. Trimming cost V 7 bases and J 8 bases; bases outside gene matches: 9. The CDR3 is 14 residues long. Germline V lookup: CDR1 MNHEY, CDR2 SMNVEV (reference sequence).

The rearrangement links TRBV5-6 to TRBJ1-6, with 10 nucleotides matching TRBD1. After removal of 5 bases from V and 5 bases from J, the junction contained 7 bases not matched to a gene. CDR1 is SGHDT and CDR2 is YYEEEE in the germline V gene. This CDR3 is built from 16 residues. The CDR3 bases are TGTGCCAGCAGATCATTCGGGACAGGGGATAATTCACCCCTCCACTTT. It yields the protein CASRSFGTGDNSPLHF.

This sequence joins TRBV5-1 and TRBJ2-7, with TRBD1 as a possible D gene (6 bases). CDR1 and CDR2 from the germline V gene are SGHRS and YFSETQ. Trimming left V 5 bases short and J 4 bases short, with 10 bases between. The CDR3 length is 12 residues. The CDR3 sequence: CASRNREYEQYF. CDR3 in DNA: TGCGCCAGCAGGAACAGGGAGTACGAGCAGTACTTC.

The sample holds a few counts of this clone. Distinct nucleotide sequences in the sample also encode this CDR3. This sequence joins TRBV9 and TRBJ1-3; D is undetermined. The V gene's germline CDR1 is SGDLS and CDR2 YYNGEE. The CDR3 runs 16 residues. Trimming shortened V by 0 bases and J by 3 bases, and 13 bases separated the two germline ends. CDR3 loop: CASSVGGRSSGNTIYF. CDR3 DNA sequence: TGTGCCAGCAGCGTAGGCGGGCGCTCTAGTGGAAACACCATATATTTT. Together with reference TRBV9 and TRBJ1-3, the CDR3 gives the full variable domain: DSGVTQTPKHLITATGQRVTLRCSPRSGDLSVYWYQQSLDQGLQFLIQYYNGEERAKGNILERFSAQQFPDLHSELNLSSLELGDSALYFCASSVGGRSSGNTIYFGEGSWLTVV.

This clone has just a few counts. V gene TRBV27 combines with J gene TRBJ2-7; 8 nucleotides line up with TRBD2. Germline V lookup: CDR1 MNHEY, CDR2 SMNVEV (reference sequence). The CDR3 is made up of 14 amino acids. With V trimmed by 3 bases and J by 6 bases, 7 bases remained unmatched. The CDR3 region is CASSLTSDRSEQYF. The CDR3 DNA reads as TGTGCCAGCAGTTTGACTAGCGATCGGTCCGAGCAGTACTTC.

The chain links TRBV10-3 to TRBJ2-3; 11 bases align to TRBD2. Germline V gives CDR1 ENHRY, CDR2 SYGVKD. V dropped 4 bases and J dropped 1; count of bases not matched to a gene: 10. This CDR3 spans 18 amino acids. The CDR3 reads CAISARGLAETRTDTQYF. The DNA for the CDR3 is TGTGCCATCAGTGCGAGGGGACTAGCGGAGACGCGCACAGATACGCAGTATTTT.

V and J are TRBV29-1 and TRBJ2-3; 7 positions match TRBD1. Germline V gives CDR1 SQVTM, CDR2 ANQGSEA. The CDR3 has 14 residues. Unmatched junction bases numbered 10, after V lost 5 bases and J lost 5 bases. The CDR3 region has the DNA TGCAGCGTTAGCCACAGGGGCCCGGGAGATACGCAGTATTTT. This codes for CSVSHRGPGDTQYF.